Below are 7 T cell receptor beta chains sequenced from a single sample in a study of cytomegalovirus exposure and HLA in healthy donors (dated 2017 in TCRdb). Library creation used the immunoSEQ multiplex PCR assay. For the multiplex PCR, a mixture combining 60 forward primers for TCR Vbeta segments and 13 reverse primers for TCR Jbeta segments was used. TCRdb's version of the immuneACCESS table is confined to in-frame rearrangements and falls short of the full clone set. An unresolved V gene accounts for under half of the shortfall where checked; the remainder is of unknown origin. The sample profile shows tens of thousands of clones; 78% of them were found once. Roughly 8.2% of the sample comes from the top ten. Sequencing input: PBMCs. These receptors were taken from a man aged 18-30 years in good health and CMV-seropositive.

The chain couples TRBV7-9 to TRBJ2-1; 13 nucleotides agree with TRBD2. The CDR3 sequence is 15 residues long. Per the germline V gene, CDR1 is SEHNR and CDR2 is FQNEAQ (reference sequence). V was clipped by 4 bases and J by 7 bases; unmatched bases: 4. The chain's CDR3 is CASSSTSGRYNEQFF. CDR3 nucleotides: TGTGCCAGCAGCTCGACTAGCGGGAGGTATAATGAGCAGTTCTTC.

The chain has TRBV6-1 and TRBJ2-7, with TRBD2 matching 8 bases. V lost 7 bases, J lost 4 bases, and 6 bases stayed unmatched. The germline V gene has CDR1 MNHNS and CDR2 SASEGT. The CDR3 loop spans 13 amino acids. CDR3 coding DNA: TGTGCCAGCATGCCCCGGGGGGGTTACGAGCAGTACTTC. Translation: CASMPRGGYEQYF.

This clone appeared a few times. The chain employs TRBV2 and TRBJ1-5; 9 nucleotides agree with TRBD1. This CDR3 has 15 amino acids. V was clipped by 6 bases and J by 6 bases; unmatched bases: 9. The germline gives CDR1 SNHLY, CDR2 FYNNEI. The CDR3 spells CASSPDRGSSQPQHF. For the CDR3, the DNA is TGTGCCAGCAGCCCCGACAGGGGGAGTAGTCAGCCCCAGCATTTT.

This chain uses TRBV11-3 with TRBJ2-3; D unclear. This CDR3 spans 15 amino acids. Looked up from germline, CDR1 is SGHNT and CDR2 is YENEEA. The V end was cut by 3 bases, the J end by 2 bases, with 12 bases between. CDR3 coding DNA: TGTGCCAGCAGCTTTAGCTCCCTTAACACAGATACGCAGTATTTT. Its translation: CASSFSSLNTDTQYF.

The CDR3 region has the DNA TGCGCCAGCAGAACCGCGGCCAATGAGCAGTTCTTC. This sequence encodes CASRTAANEQFF. The rearrangement uses TRBV4-1 and TRBJ2-1; D not resolved. Germline V gene sequence: CDR1 MGHRA, CDR2 YSYEKL. The CDR3 has 12 amino acids. V was cut by 6 bases and J by 6 bases, with 9 bases left in between.

There are a few counts of this clone. The chain joins TRBV7-8 to TRBJ2-3; 9 positions agree with TRBD2. CDR1 is SGHVS and CDR2 is FQNEAQ in the germline V gene. The ends lost 1 base at V and 3 bases at J; junction bases unmatched: 2. The CDR3 has 15 residues. CDR3 DNA sequence: TGTGCCAGCAGCTTAGGACTAGCGGAAACAGATACGCAGTATTTT. Amino acid sequence: CASSLGLAETDTQYF.

This chain joins TRBV5-6 and TRBJ1-1; D remains unclear. V shed 1 base and J shed 0 bases, with 4 bases lying between them. Germline V gene lookup returns CDR1 SGHDT and CDR2 YYEEEE. The CDR3 consists of 13 residues. The CDR3: CASSLQLNTEAFF. The CDR3, as DNA: TGTGCCAGCAGCTTGCAGTTGAACACTGAAGCTTTCTTT.